What follows are 19 T cell receptor beta chains derived from one specimen sequenced in a study of shared clonotypes between healthy human individuals. Generated by immunoSEQ multiplex PCR, the TCRdb table keeps only in-frame clones and is missing some. Here the sample spans roughly 1,100,000 clones, roughly 75% being singletons. Sample: memory CD4+ T cells sorted from blood. Subset defined: CD45RA-negative fraction. Every receptor here comes from a man aged 18 to 29 in good health.

The rearrangement uses TRBV7-9 and TRBJ2-1, with 11 bases lining up with TRBD2. The germline V gene has CDR1 SEHNR and CDR2 FQNEAQ (reference sequence). The CDR3 loop spans 15 amino acids. J was trimmed by 6 bases and V by 6 bases; bases with no gene match: 7. CDR3 in amino acids: CASRSLAGARNEQFF. The DNA of the CDR3 is TGTGCCAGCAGGTCACTAGCGGGAGCCCGCAATGAGCAGTTCTTC.

In its sample, this clone was seen a few times. The rearrangement joins TRBV28 to TRBJ1-6, with TRBD1 identical over 8 bases. V was clipped by 8 bases and J by 7 bases; unmatched bases: 1. CDR3 size: 12 residues. Per germline, CDR1 MDHEN and CDR2 SYDVKM. The CDR3 bases are TGTGCCAGCGGGGACAGGAATTCACCCCTCCACTTT. Its protein product is CASGDRNSPLHF.

A word on this clone: A junction boundary mismatches the germline segment, possibly from a read error. Other DNA sequences in this sample translate to the same CDR3. This chain uses TRBV25-1 with TRBJ2-7; perhaps TRBD1 as D (6 bases). This CDR3 contains 12 residues. Per the germline V gene, CDR1 is MGHDK and CDR2 is SYGVNS. The CDR3 DNA reads TGTGCTAGCAGGGGAACACCTTACGAGCAGTACTTC. This encodes CASRGTPYEQYF.

This clone was detected only a few times. The J gene is TRBJ1-2, the V gene TRBV7-2, with D hard to call. This CDR3 contains 12 residues. Germline V CDR1 and CDR2: SGHTA, FQGNSA. V lost 2 bases, J lost 7 bases, and 8 bases lay in between. CDR3 coding DNA: TGTGCCAGCAGCTTATACCTCTCTGGCTACACCTTC. Its protein product is CASSLYLSGYTF.

In its sample, this clone was seen once. The gene calls are TRBV9 and TRBJ1-2; the match to TRBD1 covers 10 bases. This CDR3 is 15 amino acids long. With 0 bases clipped from V and 8 bases from J, the junction kept 7 bases outside the gene matches. CDR1 is SGDLS and CDR2 is YYNGEE in the germline V gene. The chain's CDR3 is CASSVAAGQGVGYTF. In DNA form, the CDR3 reads TGTGCCAGCAGCGTAGCTGCTGGACAGGGGGTCGGCTACACCTTC.

This sequence joins TRBV6-5 and TRBJ1-1; possible D gene TRBD1, 6 bases. The CDR3 is 15 residues long. Between the trimmed V and J ends, which lost 4 bases and 5 bases, there was a span of 17 bases. Germline V gene sequence: CDR1 MNHEY, CDR2 SVGAGI. The CDR3 loop reads CASSSRDNRGTEAFF. The DNA for the CDR3 is TGTGCCAGCAGTTCGAGGGACAACCGAGGGACTGAAGCTTTCTTT.

This clone was seen a few times. The chain joins TRBV30 to TRBJ2-7; 10 bases line up with TRBD2. The ends lost 3 bases at V and 2 bases at J; junction bases unmatched: 7. Germline V gene data show CDR1 as GTSNPN and CDR2 as SVGIG (reference sequence). There are 15 residues in the CDR3. CDR3 protein: CAWSGGTSVTYEQYF. The CDR3 DNA follows: TGTGCCTGGAGCGGGGGGACTAGCGTAACCTACGAGCAGTACTTC.

The V call is TRBV27, the J call TRBJ2-6; maybe TRBD2 (6 bases). The V end lost 10 bases, the J end lost 0 bases, and 16 bases lay between the germline ends. CDR3 size: 16 residues. The germline gives CDR1 MNHEY, CDR2 SMNVEV (reference sequence). CDR3: CAIGSRRDSGANVLTF. CDR3 coding DNA: TGTGCCATCGGATCTAGGAGGGACTCTGGGGCCAACGTCCTGACTTTC.

The chain uses TRBV6-5 and TRBJ2-7; perhaps TRBD1 as D (6 bases). Germline V gene data show CDR1 as MNHEY and CDR2 as SVGAGI. This CDR3 is 15 amino acids long. Trimming removed 7 bases at V and 4 bases at J, with 20 bases between. The CDR3 is CASTRSPGQVYEQYF. In nucleotides, the CDR3 is TGTGCCAGCACCCGTTCCCCGGGACAAGTGTACGAGCAGTACTTC.

The genes are TRBV5-6 and TRBJ2-7; possibly TRBD1 for D (6 bases). Trimming cost V 2 bases and J 3 bases, with 12 bases left between them. Germline values: CDR1 SGHDT, CDR2 YYEEEE. This CDR3 contains 14 residues. The CDR3: CASSFAGTNYEQYF. CDR3 coding DNA: TGTGCCAGCAGCTTCGCCGGGACAAACTACGAGCAGTACTTC.

The rearrangement links TRBV9 to TRBJ2-1; no clear D gene. V lost 3 bases, J lost 8 bases, and 6 bases lay in between. This CDR3 is 11 amino acids long. Germline V CDR1 and CDR2: SGDLS, YYNGEE. CDR3 bases: TGTGCCAGCAGCGGGAGCGATGAGCAGTTCTTC. Encoded protein: CASSGSDEQFF.

The chain uses TRBV29-1 and TRBJ1-2; 9 positions match TRBD1. This CDR3 spans 16 amino acids. V shed 6 bases and J 5 bases; nucleotides not matched to a gene: 16. CDR1 and CDR2 (germline): SQVTM, ANQGSEA. The CDR3 reads CSVRTGVPFFGYGYTF. In DNA, the CDR3 is TGCAGCGTGAGGACAGGGGTCCCTTTTTTTGGATATGGCTACACCTTC.

The chain joins TRBV9 to TRBJ1-1, with 8 bases lining up with TRBD1. The CDR3 contains 14 residues. The germline V gene encodes CDR1 SGDLS and CDR2 YYNGEE. Germline trimming cut 8 bases from V and 1 base from J; bases unmatched to any gene: 7. The CDR3 protein is CASTSGGSNTEAFF. DNA for the CDR3: TGTGCCAGTACCTCAGGGGGCTCGAACACTGAAGCTTTCTTT.

V gene TRBV5-6 combines with J gene TRBJ1-6, with TRBD1 identical over 9 bases. CDR1 SGHDT and CDR2 YYEEEE come from the germline V gene. Trimming at V came to 0 bases and at J to 7 bases, leaving 14 bases not matched to a gene. CDR3 length equals 19 residues. The CDR3 protein is CASSLGSVGTGLRNSPLHF. The CDR3 DNA is TGTGCCAGCAGCTTGGGGTCGGTTGGGACAGGGCTAAGGAATTCACCCCTCCACTTT. Complete variable domain (other parts from reference TRBV5-6 and TRBJ1-6): DAGVTQSPTHLIKTRGQQVTLRCSPKSGHDTVSWYQQALGQGPQFIFQYYEEEERQRGNFPDRFSGHQFPNYSSELNVNALLLGDSALYLCASSLGSVGTGLRNSPLHFGNGTRLTVT.

The V call is TRBV29-1, the J call TRBJ2-3; 9 nucleotides match TRBD1. The trim removed 8 bases at V and 1 base at J, leaving 25 bases unmatched. The CDR3 spans 20 residues. In germline, CDR1 is SQVTM, CDR2 ANQGSEA. The CDR3 reads CSSTGTGMLRGTGGTDTQYF. For the CDR3, the DNA is TGCAGCTCTACGGGGACAGGGATGCTCCGGGGAACAGGGGGCACAGATACGCAGTATTTT.

The chain links TRBV4-3 to TRBJ2-3; 8 bases map to TRBD2. V lost 1 base, J lost 4 bases, and 19 bases stayed unmatched. The V gene's germline CDR1 is LGHNA and CDR2 YSLEER. The CDR3 totals 20 residues. CDR3 in DNA: TGCGCCAGCAGCCAAGCCATCGGAGTTGCGGGGGGCGTAGGCCCAGATACGCAGTATTTT. Its protein product is CASSQAIGVAGGVGPDTQYF.

The chain joins TRBV30 to TRBJ1-2; D possibly corresponds to TRBD1 (5 bases). Trimming shortened V by 5 bases and J by 5 bases, and 15 bases separated the two germline ends. CDR1 and CDR2 (germline): GTSNPN, SVGIG (reference sequence). The length of the CDR3 is 13 residues. The CDR3 nucleotides are TGTGCCTGGGGGGGGACCACAGAATATGGCTACACCTTC. Residues: CAWGGTTEYGYTF.

This rearrangement joins TRBV18 to TRBJ1-2; D not certain. Trimming left V 4 bases short and J 4 bases short, with 10 bases between. This CDR3 has 13 amino acids. Germline CDR1 reads KGHSH; CDR2 reads LQKENI. CDR3 nucleotides: TGTGCCAGCTCACGCGGGGTGTCCTATGGCTACACCTTC. The encoded protein is CASSRGVSYGYTF.

CDR3 in amino acids: CASSSGQLGETQYF. As DNA, the CDR3 is TGTGCCAGCAGTTCGGGGCAGTTGGGAGAGACCCAGTACTTC. The V gene is TRBV28, the J gene TRBJ2-5; D is possibly TRBD1 or TRBD2 (5 bases each). V was cut by 4 bases and J by 4 bases, with 13 bases left in between. This CDR3 region has 14 residues. CDR1 MDHEN and CDR2 SYDVKM come from the germline V gene.